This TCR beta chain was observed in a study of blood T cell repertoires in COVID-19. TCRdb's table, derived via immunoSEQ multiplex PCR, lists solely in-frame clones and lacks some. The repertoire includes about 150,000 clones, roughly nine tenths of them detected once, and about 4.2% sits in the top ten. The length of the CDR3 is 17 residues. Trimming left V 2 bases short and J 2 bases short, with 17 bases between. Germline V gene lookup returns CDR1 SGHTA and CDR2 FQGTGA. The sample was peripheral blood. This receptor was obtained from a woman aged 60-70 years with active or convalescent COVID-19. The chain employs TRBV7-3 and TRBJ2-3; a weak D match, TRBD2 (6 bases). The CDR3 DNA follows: TGTGCCAGCAGCTTATTTCCGGCGGGGACCTCCACAGATACGCAGTATTTT. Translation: CASSLFPAGTSTDTQYF. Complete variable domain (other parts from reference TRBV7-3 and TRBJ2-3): GAGVSQTPSNKVTEKGKYVELRCDPISGHTALYWYRQSLGQGPEFLIYFQGTGAADDSGLPNDRFFAVRPEGSVSTLKIQRTERGDSAVYLCASSLFPAGTSTDTQYFGPGTRLTVL.